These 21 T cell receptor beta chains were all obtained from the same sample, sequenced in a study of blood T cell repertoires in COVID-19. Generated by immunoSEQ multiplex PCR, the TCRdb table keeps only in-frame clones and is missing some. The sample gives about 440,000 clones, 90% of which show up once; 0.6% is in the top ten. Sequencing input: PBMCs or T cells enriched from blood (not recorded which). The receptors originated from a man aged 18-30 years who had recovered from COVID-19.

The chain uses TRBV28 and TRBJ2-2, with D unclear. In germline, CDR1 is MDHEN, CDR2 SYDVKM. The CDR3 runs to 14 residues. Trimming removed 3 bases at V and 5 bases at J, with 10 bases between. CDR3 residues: CASSFLRETGELFF. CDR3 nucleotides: TGTGCCAGCAGTTTTCTCCGAGAGACCGGGGAGCTGTTTTTT. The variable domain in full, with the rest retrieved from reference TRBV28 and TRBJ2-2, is DVKVTQSSRYLVKRTGEKVFLECVQDMDHENMFWYRQDPGLGLRLIYFSYDVKMKEKGDIPEGYSVSREKKERFSLILESASTNQTSMYLCASSFLRETGELFFGEGSRLTVL.

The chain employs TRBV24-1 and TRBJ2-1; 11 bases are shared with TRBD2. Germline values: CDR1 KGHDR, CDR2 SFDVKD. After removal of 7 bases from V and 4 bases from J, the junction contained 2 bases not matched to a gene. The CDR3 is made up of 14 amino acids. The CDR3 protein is CATRASGRYNEQFF. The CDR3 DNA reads TGTGCCACCAGAGCTAGCGGGAGGTACAATGAGCAGTTCTTC.

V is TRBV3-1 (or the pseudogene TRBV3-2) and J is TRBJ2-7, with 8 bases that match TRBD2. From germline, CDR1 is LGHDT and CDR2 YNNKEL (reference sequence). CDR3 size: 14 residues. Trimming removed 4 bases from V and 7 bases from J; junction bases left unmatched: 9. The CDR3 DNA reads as TGTGCCAGCAGCCCTCCGGGACTAGTGAGGGAGCAGTACTTC. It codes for CASSPPGLVREQYF.

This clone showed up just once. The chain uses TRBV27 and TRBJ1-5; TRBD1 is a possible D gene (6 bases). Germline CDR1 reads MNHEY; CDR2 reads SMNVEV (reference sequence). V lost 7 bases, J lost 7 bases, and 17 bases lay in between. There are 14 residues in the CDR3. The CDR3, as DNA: TGTGCCAGCAAAAGGATGGGGGCTGGACAGCCCCAGCATTTT. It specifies CASKRMGAGQPQHF.

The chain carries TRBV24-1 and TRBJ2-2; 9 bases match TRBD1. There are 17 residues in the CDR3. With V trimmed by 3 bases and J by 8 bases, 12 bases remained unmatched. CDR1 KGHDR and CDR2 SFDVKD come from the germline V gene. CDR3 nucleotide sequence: TGTGCCACCAGTGATCCACCGGGACAGGGAAAGACGGGGGAGCTGTTTTTT. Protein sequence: CATSDPPGQGKTGELFF.

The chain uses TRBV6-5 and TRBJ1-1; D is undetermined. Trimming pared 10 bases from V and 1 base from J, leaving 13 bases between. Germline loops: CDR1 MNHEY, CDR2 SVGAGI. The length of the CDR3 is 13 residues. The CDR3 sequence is CATTSRQNTEAFF. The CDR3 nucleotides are TGTGCCACTACCTCACGCCAGAACACTGAAGCTTTCTTT.

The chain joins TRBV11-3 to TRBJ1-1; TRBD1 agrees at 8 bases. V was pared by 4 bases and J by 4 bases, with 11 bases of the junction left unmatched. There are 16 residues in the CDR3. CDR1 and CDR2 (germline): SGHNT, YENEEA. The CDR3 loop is CASSSPGGATSTEAFF. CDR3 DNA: TGTGCCAGCAGCTCTCCAGGGGGCGCGACGAGCACTGAAGCTTTCTTT.

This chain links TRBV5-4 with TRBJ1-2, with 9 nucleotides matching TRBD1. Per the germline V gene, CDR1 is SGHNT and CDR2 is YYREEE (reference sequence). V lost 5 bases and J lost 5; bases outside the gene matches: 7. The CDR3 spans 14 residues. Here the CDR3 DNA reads TGTGCCAGCAGGAGGGACAGGGAGTTTTATGGCTACACCTTC. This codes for CASRRDREFYGYTF. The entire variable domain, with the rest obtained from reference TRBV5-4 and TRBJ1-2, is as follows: ETGVTQSPTHLIKTRGQQVTLRCSSQSGHNTVSWYQQALGQGPQFIFQYYREEENGRGNFPPRFSGLQFPNYSSELNVNALELDDSALYLCASRRDREFYGYTFGSGTRLTVV.

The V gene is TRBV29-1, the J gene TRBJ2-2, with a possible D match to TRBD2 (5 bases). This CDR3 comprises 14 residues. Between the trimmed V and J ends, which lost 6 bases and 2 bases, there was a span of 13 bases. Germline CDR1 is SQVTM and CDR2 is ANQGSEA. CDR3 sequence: CSVKGRANTGELFF. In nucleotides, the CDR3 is TGCAGCGTGAAAGGGCGGGCAAACACCGGGGAGCTGTTTTTT.

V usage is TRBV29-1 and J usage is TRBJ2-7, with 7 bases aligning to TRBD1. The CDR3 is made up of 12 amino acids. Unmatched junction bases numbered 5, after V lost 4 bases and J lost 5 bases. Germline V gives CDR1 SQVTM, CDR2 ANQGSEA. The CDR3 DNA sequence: TGCAGCGTTGGACAGGGAATGAACGAGCAGTACTTC. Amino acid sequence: CSVGQGMNEQYF.

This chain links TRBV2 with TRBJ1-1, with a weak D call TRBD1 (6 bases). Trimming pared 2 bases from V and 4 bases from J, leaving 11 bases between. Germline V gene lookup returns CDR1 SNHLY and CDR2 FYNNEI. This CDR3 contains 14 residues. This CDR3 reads CASSEWGGGTEAFF. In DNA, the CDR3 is TGTGCCAGCAGTGAATGGGGAGGGGGCACTGAAGCTTTCTTT. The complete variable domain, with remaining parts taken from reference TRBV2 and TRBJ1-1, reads EPEVTQTPSHQVTQMGQEVILRCVPISNHLYFYWYRQILGQKVEFLVSFYNNEISEKSEIFDDQFSVERPDGSNFTLKIRSTKLEDSAMYFCASSEWGGGTEAFFGQGTRLTVV.

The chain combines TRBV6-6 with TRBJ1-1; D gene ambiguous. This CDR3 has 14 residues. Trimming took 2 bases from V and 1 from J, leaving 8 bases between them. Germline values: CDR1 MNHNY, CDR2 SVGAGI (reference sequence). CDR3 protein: CASSYPTPNTEAFF. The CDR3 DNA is TGTGCCAGCAGTTACCCGACACCGAACACTGAAGCTTTCTTT.

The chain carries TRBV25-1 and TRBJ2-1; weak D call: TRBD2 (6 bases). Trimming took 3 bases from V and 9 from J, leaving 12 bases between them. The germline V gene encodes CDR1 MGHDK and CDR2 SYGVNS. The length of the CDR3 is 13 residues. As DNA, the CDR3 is TGTGCCAGCAGTGAGGTTTGGGGGGTTGAGCAGTTCTTC. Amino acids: CASSEVWGVEQFF.

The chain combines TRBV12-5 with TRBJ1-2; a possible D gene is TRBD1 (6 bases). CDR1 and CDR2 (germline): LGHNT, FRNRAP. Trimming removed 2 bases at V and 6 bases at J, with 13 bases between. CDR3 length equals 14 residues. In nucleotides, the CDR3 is TGTGCTAGTGGTTTGTCCACGGACAGACATGGCTACACCTTC. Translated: CASGLSTDRHGYTF.

The CDR3: CASSNYRGSAQYF. CDR3 sequence (DNA): TGTGCCAGCAGTAATTACAGGGGTTCCGCGCAGTATTTT. The rearrangement uses TRBV12-3 or TRBV12-4 and TRBJ2-3; TRBD1 matches at 7 bases. V was pared by 5 bases and J by 10 bases, with 9 bases of the junction left unmatched. This CDR3 comprises 13 residues.

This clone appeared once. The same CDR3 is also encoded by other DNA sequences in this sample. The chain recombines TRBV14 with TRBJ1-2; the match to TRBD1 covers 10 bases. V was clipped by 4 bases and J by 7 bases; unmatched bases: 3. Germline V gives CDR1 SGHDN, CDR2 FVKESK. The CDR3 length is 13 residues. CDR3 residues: CASSPRTGGGYTF. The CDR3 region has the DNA TGTGCCAGCAGCCCCCGGACAGGGGGTGGCTACACCTTC.

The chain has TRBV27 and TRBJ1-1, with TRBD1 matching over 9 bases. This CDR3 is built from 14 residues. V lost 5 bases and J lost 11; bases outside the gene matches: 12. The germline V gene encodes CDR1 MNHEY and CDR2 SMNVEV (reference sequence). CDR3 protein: CASSPDRGAAPAFF. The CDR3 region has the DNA TGTGCCAGCAGTCCGGACAGGGGCGCAGCTCCGGCTTTCTTT.

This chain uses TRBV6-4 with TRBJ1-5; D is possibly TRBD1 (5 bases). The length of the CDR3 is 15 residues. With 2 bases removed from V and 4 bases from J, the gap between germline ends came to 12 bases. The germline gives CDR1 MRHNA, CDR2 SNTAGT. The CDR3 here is CASSDVPGENQPQHF. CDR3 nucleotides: TGTGCCAGCAGTGACGTACCGGGGGAGAATCAGCCCCAGCATTTT.

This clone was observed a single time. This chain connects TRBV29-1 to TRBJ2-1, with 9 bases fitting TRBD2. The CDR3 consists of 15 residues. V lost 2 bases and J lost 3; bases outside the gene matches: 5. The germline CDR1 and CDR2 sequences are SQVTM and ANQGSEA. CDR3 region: CSVEWVLAGYNEQFF. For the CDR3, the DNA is TGCAGCGTTGAATGGGTACTAGCGGGCTACAATGAGCAGTTCTTC.

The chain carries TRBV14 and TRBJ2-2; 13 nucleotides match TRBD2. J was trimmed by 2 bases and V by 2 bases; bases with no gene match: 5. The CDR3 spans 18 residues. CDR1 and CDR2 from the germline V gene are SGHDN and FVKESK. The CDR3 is CASSQHRGLAGNTGELFF. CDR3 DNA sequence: TGTGCCAGCAGCCAACACCGGGGACTAGCGGGAAACACCGGGGAGCTGTTTTTT. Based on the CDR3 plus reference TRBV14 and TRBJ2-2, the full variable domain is EAGVTQFPSHSVIEKGQTVTLRCDPISGHDNLYWYRRVMGKEIKFLLHFVKESKQDESGMPNNRFLAERTGGTYSTLKVQPAELEDSGVYFCASSQHRGLAGNTGELFFGEGSRLTVL.

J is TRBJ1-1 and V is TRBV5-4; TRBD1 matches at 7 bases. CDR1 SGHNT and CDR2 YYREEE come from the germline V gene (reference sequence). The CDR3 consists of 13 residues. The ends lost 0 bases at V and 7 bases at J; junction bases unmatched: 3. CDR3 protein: CASSLDRGDEAFF. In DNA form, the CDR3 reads TGTGCCAGCAGCTTGGACAGGGGTGATGAAGCTTTCTTT.